These T cell receptor beta chains were read from a single sample in a study of CD8+ T cells in alopecia areata. Profiling relied on immunoSEQ multiplex PCR, and the TCRdb table lists in-frame clones only, not all of them. The sample has more than 150,000 clones; approximately 51% are singletons. The material was CD8+ T cells sorted from blood, obtained around week 54, from a patient treated with tofacitinib. The receptor source for this set is a human donor with alopecia areata. Each CDR3 is given with its conserved first and last residue. The D gene is left open where the match is weak. Rows give clone size only sometimes, using once, few, many, or a class for an expanded clone.

D gene	J gene	clone size	V gene	CDR3 DNA	CDR3 protein
.	TRBJ2-2	few	TRBV25-1	TGTGCCAGCAGTGATCTGTACAAAAACACCGGGGAGCTGTTTTTT	CASSDLYKNTGELFF
TRBD1	TRBJ1-1	few	TRBV19	TGTGCCAGTAAGACAGGGGAAGGGACTGAAGCTTTCTTT	CASKTGEGTEAFF
TRBD1	TRBJ1-2	few	TRBV30	TGTGCCTGGAGGGGGACAGAATATGGCTACACCTTC	CAWRGTEYGYTF
.	TRBJ2-3	few	TRBV4-1	TGCGCCAGCAGCGGGGGCACAGATACGCAGTATTTT	CASSGGTDTQYF
.	TRBJ2-7	.	TRBV9	TGTGCCAGCAGCGTAGACGATGGACAAAACTACGAGCAGTACTTC	CASSVDDGQNYEQYF
.	TRBJ1-1	.	TRBV30	TGTGCCTGGAGTTCGGAGAGGCATATTAGAGGAACTGAAGCTTTCTTT	CAWSSERHIRGTEAFF
TRBD1	TRBJ1-6	once	TRBV27	TGTGCCAGCACCTCCGGACAGGGTTCACCCCTCCACTTT	CASTSGQGSPLHF
.	TRBJ2-3	.	TRBV7-9	TGTGCCAGCAGCACTAGCACAGATACGCAGTATTTT	CASSTSTDTQYF
.	TRBJ2-3	.	TRBV5-1	TGCGCCAGCAGCTTGAACAGTCGAAGAACTAGCACAGATACGCAGTATTTT	CASSLNSRRTSTDTQYF
.	TRBJ2-7	.	TRBV4-3	TGCGCCAGCAGCCAAGATCTGTTCACCAGGGGCGGCTACGAGCAGTACTTC	CASSQDLFTRGGYEQYF
.	TRBJ2-3	few	TRBV9	TGTGCCAGCAGCGTCGGACCCCCTGCCCACTCAGATACGCAGTATTTT	CASSVGPPAHSDTQYF
.	TRBJ2-7	.	TRBV25-1	TGTGCCAGCAGTGAATCGGGGGAAGGACCCTACGAGCAGTACTTC	CASSESGEGPYEQYF
.	TRBJ1-1	.	TRBV14	TGTGCCAGCAGCCTCTTAATGGGCAGGGACACTGAAGCTTTCTTT	CASSLLMGRDTEAFF
.	TRBJ1-2	.	TRBV29-1	TGCAGCGTCGGAGATCCCCCGCCTGGGATCGGTAACTATGGCTACACCTTC	CSVGDPPPGIGNYGYTF
.	TRBJ1-1	.	TRBV29-1	TGCAGCGGGTATGGGGGATTGAACACTGAAGCTTTCTTT	CSGYGGLNTEAFF
TRBD2	TRBJ2-7	.	TRBV7-6	TGTGCCAGCAGCCCCCGGGAGGGGGTCTCCTACGAGCAGTACTTC	CASSPREGVSYEQYF
.	TRBJ2-5	.	TRBV9	TGTGCCAGCAGCCCCCGGGGGAGAGACCAAGAGACCCAGTACTTC	CASSPRGRDQETQYF
.	TRBJ2-7	.	TRBV18	TGTGCCAGCTCATCGGATGGATACGAGCAGTACTTC	CASSSDGYEQYF
.	TRBJ2-3	few	TRBV7-2	TGTGCCAGCAGCTTAGGGGCAGATACGCAGTATTTT	CASSLGADTQYF
.	TRBJ1-1	.	TRBV27	TGTGCCAGCAGTTTATCGATCGGGGGGATTGAAGCTTTCTTT	CASSLSIGGIEAFF
TRBD1	TRBJ1-1	few	TRBV4-3	TGCGCCAGCAGCCAGACAGGGGATGCTGAAGCTTTCTTT	CASSQTGDAEAFF
.	TRBJ2-7	.	TRBV6-5	TGTGCCAGCAGTTACTCCGCCGGGCAGGCTACCTACGAGCAGTACTTC	CASSYSAGQATYEQYF
.	TRBJ2-1	.	TRBV10-3	TGTGCCATCAGTGACGTATCGGGCAATGAGCAGTTCTTC	CAISDVSGNEQFF
TRBD1	TRBJ2-1	few	TRBV11-3	TGTGCCAGCAGCCTCGGACAGGGGTACAATGAGCAGTTCTTC	CASSLGQGYNEQFF
.	TRBJ1-2	few	TRBV4-2	TGTGCCAGCAGCCAAGGCCAGGGCGGGTATGGCTACACCTTC	CASSQGQGGYGYTF
.	TRBJ2-7	.	TRBV11-2	TGTGCCAGCAGCTTAGGCAGGACCTACGAGCAGTACTTC	CASSLGRTYEQYF
TRBD1	TRBJ1-4	.	TRBV29-1	TGCAGCGCCATACGACAGGGTGGTGAAAAACTGTTTTTT	CSAIRQGGEKLFF
.	TRBJ1-5	few	TRBV30	TGTGCCTGGAGTGGGGGTACGGATCAGCCCCAGCATTTT	CAWSGGTDQPQHF
.	TRBJ1-5	.	TRBV19	TGTGCCAGTAGTATCCTTCACCTGGGCAATCAGCCCCAGCATTTT	CASSILHLGNQPQHF